This paragraph covers one TCR beta chain sequence. V dropped 0 bases and J dropped 1 base, with 9 bases sitting between them. Germline values: CDR1 KGHSH, CDR2 LQKENI. The CDR3 has 15 amino acids. These data originate in a study of T cell changes during pregnancy in multiple sclerosis. Repertoires were generated with immunoSEQ multiplex PCR, while TCRdb's copy carries only in-frame clones and drops some. The sample holds around 86,000 clones, about 93% seen once. The sequencing used peripheral blood, collected in the first trimester of pregnancy. This TCR came from a female donor with multiple sclerosis, enrolled in a pregnancy study. V is TRBV18 and J is TRBJ1-1; no firm D call. CDR3 amino acids: CASSPPRAGNTEAFF. The DNA for the CDR3 is TGTGCCAGCTCACCACCGAGAGCGGGGAACACTGAAGCTTTCTTT.